A single sample gave rise to the 10 T cell receptor beta chains below, sequenced in a study of sequential checkpoint blockade in melanoma. Sequenced by immunoSEQ multiplex PCR; TCRdb stores in-frame clones only, minus some. The table records 18,000 or so clones, 72% of them present only once. Treatment reported: randomized to nivolumab then ipilimumab (arm A) or the reverse (arm B). Sample: CD8+ T cells sorted from blood (inferred from file names), taken from a patient given nivolumab and ipilimumab in sequence. These receptors were taken from a human donor with melanoma.

The CDR3 DNA follows: TGTGCCAGCAGCCTGGGGGACAGGGCATACACTGAAGCTTTCTTT. As protein: CASSLGDRAYTEAFF. This chain connects TRBV5-8 to TRBJ1-1; 9 nucleotides line up with TRBD1. Trimming took 4 bases from V and 3 from J; bases not matched to a gene: 7. This CDR3 is 15 amino acids long. Germline CDR1 reads SGHTS; CDR2 reads YDEGEE.

The sample holds a few counts of this clone. The chain employs TRBV4-3 and TRBJ2-5, with 13 bases identical to TRBD2. The J call could be wrong; TRBJ2-7 is a better fit for the DNA end. This CDR3 comprises 15 residues. Germline V lookup: CDR1 LGHNA, CDR2 YSLEER. The CDR3: CASSPGLAGTYEQYF. Written as DNA, the CDR3 is TGCGCCAGCAGCCCGGGACTAGCGGGGACCTACGAGCAGTACTTC.

V and J are TRBV12-5 and TRBJ2-7; D might be TRBD2 (6 bases). Between the trimmed V and J ends, which lost 1 base and 2 bases, there was a span of 9 bases. Germline-derived CDR1 and CDR2 are LGHNT and FRNRAP. This CDR3 region has 14 residues. For the CDR3, the DNA is TGTGCTAGTGGTTTGGGGCGGGGTACCTACGAGCAGTACTTC. Its protein product is CASGLGRGTYEQYF.

The genes are TRBV19 and TRBJ2-1, with D possibly being TRBD2 (5 bases). V was clipped by 3 bases and J by 4 bases, with 13 bases between them. Germline V gives CDR1 LNHDA, CDR2 SQIVND (reference sequence). This CDR3 has 15 residues. The CDR3 region has the DNA TGTGCCAGTAGTATTGTGTTCGGAGGTTACAATGAGCAGTTCTTC. It translates to CASSIVFGGYNEQFF.

The chain joins TRBV6-1 to TRBJ2-2, with unresolved D. The CDR3 is 15 residues long. CDR1 MNHNS and CDR2 SASEGT come from the germline V gene. V was cut by 1 base and J by 1 base, with 7 bases left in between. DNA of the CDR3: TGTGCCAGCAGTGAAGAAGCAGGGAACACCGGGGAGCTGTTTTTT. Translation gives CASSEEAGNTGELFF.

The V and J genes are TRBV29-1 and TRBJ2-7, with D possibly matching TRBD1 (5 bases). This CDR3 region has 13 residues. The V gene's germline CDR1 is SQVTM and CDR2 ANQGSEA. With 1 base removed from V and 1 base from J, the gap between germline ends came to 8 bases. The chain's CDR3 is CSVEGTHSYEQYF. The CDR3 DNA follows: TGCAGCGTTGAAGGGACACATTCCTACGAGCAGTACTTC.

V and J are TRBV7-8 and TRBJ1-2, with D possibly matching TRBD1 (5 bases). CDR1 is SGHVS and CDR2 is FQNEAQ in the germline V gene. Deletions cut 1 base from V and 5 bases from J, with 11 bases between. This CDR3 contains 14 residues. The CDR3 nucleotides are TGTGCCAGCAGCTTAGATGCGGAGGGGTATGGCTACACCTTC. This translates into CASSLDAEGYGYTF.

The chain links TRBV5-1 to TRBJ1-1; D gene ambiguous. The V and J ends lost 4 bases and 1 base respectively, with 17 bases between them. The CDR3 runs to 16 residues. Germline assignment: CDR1 SGHRS and CDR2 YFSETQ. The CDR3 is CASSNNSNLPNTEAFF. CDR3 DNA sequence: TGCGCCAGCAGCAACAACAGCAATCTCCCGAACACTGAAGCTTTCTTT. The full variable domain, its missing parts supplied by reference TRBV5-1 and TRBJ1-1, is KAGVTQTPRYLIKTRGQQVTLSCSPISGHRSVSWYQQTPGQGLQFLFEYFSETQRNKGNFPGRFSGRQFSNSRSEMNVSTLELGDSALYLCASSNNSNLPNTEAFFGQGTRLTVV.

V gene TRBV7-2 combines with J gene TRBJ2-2; 9 bases match TRBD2. The CDR3 totals 16 residues. V shed 1 base and J 4 bases; nucleotides not matched to a gene: 4. Germline loops: CDR1 SGHTA, CDR2 FQGNSA. In DNA form, the CDR3 reads TGTGCCAGCAGCTTAGATAGCGGGAGTCCCACCGGGGAGCTGTTTTTT. Translated: CASSLDSGSPTGELFF.

The chain is built from TRBV16 and TRBJ1-1; the match to TRBD1 covers 7 bases. CDR3 size: 13 residues. The germline V gene encodes CDR1 KGHSY and CDR2 FQNENV. Trimming removed 2 bases from V and 6 bases from J; junction bases left unmatched: 3. This CDR3 reads CASSQQGDAEAFF. DNA for the CDR3: TGTGCCAGCAGCCAACAGGGGGACGCTGAAGCTTTCTTT.